This TCR beta chain was retrieved from a study of early T cells in non-severe SARS-CoV-2 infection. Study summary: RNA in bulk from unsorted whole blood was sequenced, and chains were unpaired. Study-wide results and limits: There was a bias toward anti-spike CD8 responses in VDJdb matching, which missed private and CD4 specificities.

TCRdb re-derived calls from the 5' RACE reads in MiXCR, one entry per CDR3 protein. The data show 45,000 to 70,000 distinct CDR3 sequences, 7.7% seen once. The V segment lost 4 bases and the J segment 0 bases; nucleotides outside the gene matches: 3. Germline CDR1 reads SGHNT; CDR2 reads YYREEE (reference sequence). The CDR3 is 15 amino acids. A word on this clonotype: Antigen specificity is unknown.

V and J are TRBV5-4 and TRBJ2-1, with 8 bases aligning to TRBD2. The TCR originated in an adult who was a healthcare worker with PCR-confirmed SARS-CoV-2 infection or an uninfected control (not recorded which). The input for sequencing was whole blood, taken at baseline. CDR3 DNA sequence: TGTGCCAGCAGCGTAAGCGGGGGCTCCTACAATGAGCAGTTCTTC. This sequence encodes CASSVSGGSYNEQFF.